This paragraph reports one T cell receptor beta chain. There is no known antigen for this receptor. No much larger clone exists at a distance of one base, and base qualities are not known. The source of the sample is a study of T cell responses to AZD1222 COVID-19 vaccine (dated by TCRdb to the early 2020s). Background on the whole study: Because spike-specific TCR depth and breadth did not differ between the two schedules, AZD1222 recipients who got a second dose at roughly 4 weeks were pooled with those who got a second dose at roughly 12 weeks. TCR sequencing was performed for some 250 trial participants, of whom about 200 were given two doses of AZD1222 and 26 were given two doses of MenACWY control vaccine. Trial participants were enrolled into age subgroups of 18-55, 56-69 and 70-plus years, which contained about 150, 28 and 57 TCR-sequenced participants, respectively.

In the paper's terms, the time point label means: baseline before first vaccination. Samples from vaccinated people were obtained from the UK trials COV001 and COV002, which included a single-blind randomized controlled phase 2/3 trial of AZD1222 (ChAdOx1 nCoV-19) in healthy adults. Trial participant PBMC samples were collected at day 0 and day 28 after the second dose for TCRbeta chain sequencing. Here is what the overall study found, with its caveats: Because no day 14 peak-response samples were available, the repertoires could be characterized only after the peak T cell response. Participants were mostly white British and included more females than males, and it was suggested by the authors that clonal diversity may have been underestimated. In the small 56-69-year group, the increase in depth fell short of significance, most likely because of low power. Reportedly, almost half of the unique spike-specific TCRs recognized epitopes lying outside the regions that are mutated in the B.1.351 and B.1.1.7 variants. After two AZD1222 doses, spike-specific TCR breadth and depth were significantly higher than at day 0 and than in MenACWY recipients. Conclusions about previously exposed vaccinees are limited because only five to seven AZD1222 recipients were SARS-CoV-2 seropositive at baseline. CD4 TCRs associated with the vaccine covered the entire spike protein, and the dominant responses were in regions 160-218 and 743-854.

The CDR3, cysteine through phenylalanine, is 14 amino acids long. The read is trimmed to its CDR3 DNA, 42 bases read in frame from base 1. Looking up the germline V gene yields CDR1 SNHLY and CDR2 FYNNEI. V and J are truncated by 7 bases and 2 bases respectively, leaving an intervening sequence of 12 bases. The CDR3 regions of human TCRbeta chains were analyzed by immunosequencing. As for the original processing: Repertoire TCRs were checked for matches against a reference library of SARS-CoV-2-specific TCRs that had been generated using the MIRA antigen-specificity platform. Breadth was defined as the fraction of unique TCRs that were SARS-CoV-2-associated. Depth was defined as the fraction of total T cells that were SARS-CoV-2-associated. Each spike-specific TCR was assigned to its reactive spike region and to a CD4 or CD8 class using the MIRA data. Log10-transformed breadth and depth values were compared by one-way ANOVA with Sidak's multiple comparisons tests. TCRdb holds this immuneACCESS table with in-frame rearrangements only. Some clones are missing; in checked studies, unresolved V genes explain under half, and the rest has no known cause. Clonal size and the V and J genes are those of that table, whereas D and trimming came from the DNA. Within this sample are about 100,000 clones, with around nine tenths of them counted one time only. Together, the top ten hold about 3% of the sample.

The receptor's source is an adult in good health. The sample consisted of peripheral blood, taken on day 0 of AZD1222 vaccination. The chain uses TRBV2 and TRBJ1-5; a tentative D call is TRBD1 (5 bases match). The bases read TGTGCCAGCACAGGGAGGTCAGGCAATCAGCCCCAGCATTTT. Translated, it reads CASTGRSGNQPQHF.